A single sample gave rise to the 13 T cell receptor beta chains below, sequenced in a study of spatial heterogeneity in lung cancer. One entry per CDR3 protein, called by TCRdb with MiXCR from the 5' RACE reads. The sample comprises 8,500 to 9,000 distinct CDR3 sequences, less than 5% of which are singletons, and more than 25% rests with the top ten. As for time point: sample taken at primary tumor resection. Extraction of whole RNA from tumor, nontumor lung or frozen PBMC preceded unsorted sequencing. The sample here was PBMCs, taken at surgery. The receptors here all came from a male donor with early-stage non-small cell lung cancer.

This clonotype was picked up many times. Since it is a stray read in a library aimed at alpha chains, this beta chain has a size that is not meaningful. The chain carries TRBV7-9 and TRBJ1-5; 9 bases are a match to TRBD1. This CDR3 contains 17 residues. V lost 5 bases and J lost 4; bases outside the gene matches: 12. Germline assignment: CDR1 SEHNR and CDR2 FQNEAQ (reference sequence). The CDR3: CASSRGGTGSSNQPQHF. Here the CDR3 DNA reads TGTGCCAGCAGCCGCGGCGGGACAGGGTCATCAAATCAGCCCCAGCATTTT.

This clonotype appeared a few times. This beta chain is an unintended read in a library built for alpha chains; its size means little. The chain couples TRBV5-6 to TRBJ2-5; 9 nucleotides align to TRBD1. V shed 4 bases and J 1 base; nucleotides not matched to a gene: 5. Germline V gene data show CDR1 as SGHDT and CDR2 as YYEEEE. The CDR3 covers 15 residues. The CDR3 reads CASSPDRGFQETQYF. CDR3 nucleotide sequence: TGTGCCAGCAGCCCCGACAGGGGGTTCCAAGAGACCCAGTACTTC.

Many counts were recorded for this clonotype. This beta chain is a stray read from a library made for alpha chains; its abundance is not meaningful. This rearrangement joins TRBV4-3 to TRBJ2-3; the match to TRBD2 covers 9 bases. Per germline, CDR1 LGHNA and CDR2 YSLEER. The CDR3 covers 19 residues. Trimming cost V 3 bases and J 1 base; bases outside gene matches: 14. CDR3 in amino acids: CASSHQLAGLFGGTDTQYF. The CDR3 nucleotides read TGCGCCAGCAGCCACCAACTAGCGGGCCTTTTCGGGGGCACAGATACGCAGTATTTT.

By share of the sample, this clonotype is medium-sized. This beta chain lies outside the target of a library built for alpha chains; its clone size means little. The chain has TRBV7-2 and TRBJ2-1, with 13 bases that match TRBD2. The length of the CDR3 is 17 residues. The germline CDR1 and CDR2 sequences are SGHTA and FQGNSA. Losses at the gene ends were 5 bases for V and 4 bases for J; bases not matched to a gene: 8. The CDR3 reads CASSVLQTSGGYNEQFF. DNA of the CDR3: TGTGCCAGCAGCGTGCTTCAGACTAGCGGGGGGTACAATGAGCAGTTCTTC.

This clonotype was found many times. This beta chain turned up in a library designed for alpha chains; as an off-target read, its abundance says little. This sequence joins TRBV12-3 or TRBV12-4 and TRBJ2-1; 8 bases fit TRBD2. The CDR3 is made up of 13 amino acids. The V and J ends lost 7 bases and 6 bases, in that order; junction bases with no gene match: 5. The CDR3 DNA is TGTGCCAGCATTCGGGGGGGTGTCAATGAGCAGTTCTTC. Its protein product is CASIRGGVNEQFF.

This clonotype is categorized as medium-sized. The library was designed around alpha chains, so this beta chain is a stray read whose abundance carries little weight. J is TRBJ2-7 and V is TRBV20-1, with D uncertain. V lost 7 bases and J 2 bases, leaving 9 bases between the germline ends. The CDR3 loop spans 11 amino acids. Germline V gene sequence: CDR1 DFQATT, CDR2 SNEGSKA (reference sequence). CDR3 nucleotides: TGCAGTGGGGTAGAGACCTACGAGCAGTACGTC. Encoded protein: CSGVETYEQYV.

Worth noting for this clonotype: This beta chain is off target for a library built for alpha chains, so its abundance means little. The V gene is TRBV20-1, the J gene TRBJ1-1, with D uncertain. Germline V CDR1 and CDR2: DFQATT, SNEGSKA (reference sequence). V lost 3 bases and J lost 8, with 13 bases in between. CDR3 length: 12 residues. DNA for the CDR3: TGCAGTGCTAGCTATCCGTCCTTGGAAGCTTTCTTT. Protein: CSASYPSLEAFF.

Many counts were recorded for this clonotype. The library was prepared for alpha chains; this beta chain is a stray read, so its frequency means little. The V call is TRBV6-2 or TRBV6-3, the J call TRBJ2-7; 11 bases fit TRBD2. Per germline, CDR1 MNHEY and CDR2 SVGEGT. The CDR3 runs to 13 residues. V lost 7 bases, J lost 6 bases, and 5 bases stayed unmatched. In DNA form, the CDR3 reads TGTGCCAGCACCTGGCTAGCGGGGGGCGAGCAGTACTTC. Translating it yields CASTWLAGGEQYF.

This clonotype was picked up a small number of times. The library was built for alpha chains, so this beta chain is an off-target read and its size means little. The chain is built from TRBV2 and TRBJ2-1, with 11 bases lining up with TRBD2. Germline trimming cut 6 bases from V and 4 bases from J; bases unmatched to any gene: 5. The CDR3 is made up of 15 amino acids. Germline CDR1 is SNHLY and CDR2 is FYNNEI. The chain's CDR3 is CASRDSGGAYNEQFF. CDR3 sequence (DNA): TGTGCCAGCAGGGATAGCGGGGGGGCTTACAATGAGCAGTTCTTC.

This clonotype was detected ten times or more. In a library made to pick up alpha chains, this beta chain is a stray read with a size that means little. V and J are TRBV20-1 and TRBJ2-7, with D unresolved. Germline CDR1 is DFQATT and CDR2 is SNEGSKA (reference sequence). The ends were cut back, 0 bases at V and 5 bases at J, with 17 bases in the middle. The CDR3 consists of 15 residues. CDR3: CSARDLWEARHEQYF. Written as DNA, the CDR3 is TGCAGTGCTAGAGATCTTTGGGAAGCGCGCCACGAGCAGTACTTC.

This clonotype was counted only a few times. This beta chain lies outside the target of a library built for alpha chains; its clone size means little. The chain recombines TRBV7-2 with TRBJ2-7; 7 bases are a match to TRBD2. Germline loops: CDR1 SGHTA, CDR2 FQGNSA. V shed 4 bases, J shed 8 bases, and the junction held 8 bases outside the gene matches. This CDR3 is built from 13 residues. CDR3 region: CASSSVRGEKQYF. The DNA for the CDR3 is TGTGCCAGCAGCTCCGTCCGGGGGGAGAAGCAGTACTTC.

This clonotype appeared a few times. Within a library made for alpha chains, this beta chain is off target, and its count is uninformative. This sequence joins TRBV6-5 and TRBJ2-6, with 7 bases aligning to TRBD2. CDR3 size: 19 residues. V shed 0 bases, J shed 0 bases, and the junction held 8 bases outside the gene matches. The germline V gene encodes CDR1 MNHEY and CDR2 SVGAGI. The CDR3 loop is CASSYSKERGRSGANVLTF. CDR3 nucleotides: TGTGCCAGCAGTTACTCGAAGGAGCGGGGTCGCTCTGGGGCCAACGTCCTGACTTTC.

This clonotype is categorized as medium-sized. This beta chain is an off-target read within a library intended for alpha chains, so its frequency means little. The chain joins TRBV27 to TRBJ1-6, with D unclear. With 5 bases removed from V and 2 bases from J, the gap between germline ends came to 10 bases. The CDR3 length is 15 residues. CDR1 and CDR2 from the germline V gene are MNHEY and SMNVEV (reference sequence). The CDR3 DNA reads TGTGCCAGCAGTACTGTCACCCCCTATAATTCACCCCTCCACTTT. The encoded protein is CASSTVTPYNSPLHF.